This TCR beta chain is from a study of shared clonotypes between healthy human individuals. Study details: For every donor, three CD4 naive, three CD4 memory, two CD8 naive and one CD8 memory plates were used.

TCRdb keeps only in-frame clones here, not all; method: immunoSEQ multiplex PCR. The sample comprises roughly 2.4 million clones, around 95% of which are singletons, and 0.1% to 0.15% rests with the top ten. As concerns this clone: The sample carries other DNA sequences with the same CDR3.

This CDR3 comprises 15 residues. The germline V gene has CDR1 SGHRS and CDR2 YFSETQ. V lost 1 base and J lost 1, with 10 bases in between. The TCR originated in a man in his late teens or twenties in good health. What was sequenced was naive CD4+ T cells sorted from blood. Subset specified: CD45RA+ positively selected. The chain uses TRBV5-1 and TRBJ2-3, with a possible D match to TRBD2 (5 bases). CDR3 coding DNA: TGCGCCAGCAGCTTGTCTCCAGCGGGCACAGATACGCAGTATTTT. As protein: CASSLSPAGTDTQYF.